Listed below are T cell receptor beta chains from one sample, sequenced in a study of blood T cell repertoires in COVID-19. The protocol was immunoSEQ multiplex PCR, while the TCRdb copy is restricted to in-frame clones and leaves out a portion. The sample holds 450,000 or so clones; 85% to 90% are singletons and the top ten take 0.8% to 0.9%. Sequenced input: peripheral blood. These receptor sequences come from a man between 18 and 29 years old with COVID-19, enrolled during active disease. Each CDR3 is given with its conserved first and last residue. A D gene is named only where the DNA matches it firmly. For some rows the clone size is stated as once, few or many, or as a class when expanded; others skip it.

>TRBD2|TRBJ2-7|once|TRBV30
CAWKWSGGTKQYF
TGTGCCTGGAAATGGTCGGGGGGGACAAAGCAGTACTTC
>-|TRBJ2-1|-|TRBV24-1
CATSRGGMLLYNEQFF
TGTGCCACCAGTCGGGGCGGGATGCTCCTCTACAATGAGCAGTTCTTC
>-|TRBJ2-3|-|TRBV10-3
CAIKGEDTQYF
TGTGCCATCAAAGGGGAAGATACGCAGTATTTT
>-|TRBJ2-7|-|TRBV7-9
CASSSAGIYEQYF
TGTGCCAGCAGCTCGGCAGGGATTTACGAGCAGTACTTC
>TRBD2|TRBJ2-5|once|TRBV29-1
CSVSWDIRVRTSGRAGETQYF
TGCAGCGTTTCCTGGGACATCCGCGTTAGGACTAGCGGGAGGGCCGGGGAGACCCAGTACTTC
>TRBD1|TRBJ2-3|few|TRBV24-1
CATSDLGTGLGVDTQYF
TGTGCCACCAGTGATTTGGGGACAGGGCTGGGTGTGGATACGCAGTATTTT
>-|TRBJ2-7|-|TRBV10-3
CAISEATGSGRNEQYF
TGTGCCATCAGTGAGGCAACAGGGAGCGGTAGGAACGAGCAGTACTTC
>-|TRBJ2-2|once|TRBV7-7
CASSLALVAVLAPNTGELFF
TGTGCCAGCAGCTTAGCATTAGTTGCAGTTCTAGCGCCGAACACCGGGGAGCTGTTTTTT
>TRBD2|TRBJ2-1|-|TRBV3-1/TRBV3-2
CASSQEAGRTDNEQFF
TGTGCCAGCAGCCAAGAGGCCGGGAGGACCGATAATGAGCAGTTCTTC
>TRBD1|TRBJ2-1|-|TRBV2
CASMDRGNNEQFF
TGTGCCAGCATGGACAGGGGAAACAATGAGCAGTTCTTC
>TRBD1|TRBJ2-7|-|TRBV27
CASSWGQGYEQYF
TGTGCCAGCAGTTGGGGACAGGGATACGAGCAGTACTTC
>TRBD2|TRBJ2-5|-|TRBV7-9
CASSLLLAGGFQETQYF
TGTGCCAGCAGCTTATTGCTAGCGGGAGGCTTTCAAGAGACCCAGTACTTC
>-|TRBJ2-3|-|TRBV11-2
CASSLIADTQYF
TGTGCCAGCAGCTTAATCGCAGATACGCAGTATTTT
>TRBD1|TRBJ2-1|-|TRBV3-1/TRBV3-2
CASSRTDRGINEQFF
TGTGCCAGCAGCCGCACGGACAGGGGAATAAATGAGCAGTTCTTC
>TRBD2|TRBJ2-1|-|TRBV6-2/TRBV6-3
CASSYPQLAGDNEQFF
TGTGCCAGCAGTTACCCACAACTAGCGGGAGACAATGAGCAGTTCTTC
>-|TRBJ1-6|-|TRBV4-1
CASSPGSGSYNSPLHF
TGCGCCAGCAGCCCGGGGAGCGGCTCCTATAATTCACCCCTCCACTTT
>-|TRBJ2-6|-|TRBV6-5
CASRGAGIGANVLTF
TGTGCCAGCAGAGGCGCAGGGATTGGGGCCAACGTCCTGACTTTC
>-|TRBJ2-5|once|TRBV25-1
CASSVGETQYF
TGTGCCAGCAGTGTTGGCGAGACCCAGTACTTC
>-|TRBJ2-3|-|TRBV5-1
CASGKDRTEDTQYF
TGCGCCAGCGGCAAGGACAGAACTGAGGATACGCAGTATTTT
>TRBD1|TRBJ2-1|once|TRBV3-1/TRBV3-2
CASSQAGTGGDEQFF
TGTGCCAGCAGCCAAGCCGGGACAGGGGGGGATGAGCAGTTCTTC
>-|TRBJ2-2|-|TRBV7-6
CASSPDARNTGELFF
TGTGCCAGCAGCCCAGATGCCAGAAACACCGGGGAGCTGTTTTTT
>TRBD1|TRBJ2-5|-|TRBV5-1
CASSAVGQEETQYF
TGCGCCAGCAGCGCCGTCGGACAGGAAGAGACCCAGTACTTC
>-|TRBJ1-2|-|TRBV29-1
CSGRDTGYGYTF
TGCAGCGGTAGGGACACCGGCTATGGCTACACCTTC
>-|TRBJ2-7|few|TRBV2
CASSELTEQYF
TGTGCCAGCAGTGAGTTAACAGAGCAGTACTTC
>TRBD1|TRBJ1-4|-|TRBV11-3
CASSEGQGNTVKLFF
TGTGCCAGCTCCGAGGGACAGGGAAACACGGTAAAACTGTTTTTT
>-|TRBJ2-3|-|TRBV3-1/TRBV3-2
CASSPRGYPSTDTQYF
TGTGCCAGCAGCCCTAGGGGCTACCCTAGCACAGATACGCAGTATTTT
>TRBD1|TRBJ2-1|-|TRBV11-3
CASSHSGTGKEEQFF
TGTGCCAGCAGTCATTCCGGGACAGGGAAGGAGGAGCAGTTCTTC
>-|TRBJ2-7|once|TRBV15
CATGKRTTESYEQYF
TGTGCCACCGGGAAACGAACGACAGAATCCTACGAGCAGTACTTC
>TRBD1|TRBJ2-7|-|TRBV6-4
CASSERGGGYEQYF
TGTGCCAGCAGTGAAAGAGGGGGCGGCTACGAGCAGTACTTC
>TRBD1|TRBJ1-6|-|TRBV6-5
CASRATGGQGSPLHF
TGTGCCAGCAGAGCGACAGGGGGCCAAGGTTCACCCCTCCACTTT
>-|TRBJ2-1|-|TRBV7-8
CASSSVSGSYNEQFF
TGTGCCAGCAGCTCGGTGTCGGGCTCCTACAATGAGCAGTTCTTC
>TRBD1|TRBJ2-1|-|TRBV2
CASSNTGTENEQFF
TGTGCCAGCAGTAACACCGGGACAGAAAATGAGCAGTTCTTC
>TRBD2|TRBJ2-5|-|TRBV19
CASGQGGLAETQYF
TGTGCCAGTGGCCAGGGGGGACTAGCAGAGACCCAGTACTTC